One and the same sample provided the 6 T cell receptor beta chains below, sequenced in a study of blood T cell repertoires in COVID-19. Libraries were prepared by immunoSEQ multiplex PCR; TCRdb keeps only in-frame clonotypes and omits some of them. This table holds about 240,000 clones, around 90% found once. Sequencing was done on a sample of peripheral blood. The receptors originated from a woman aged 65 to 85 with active or convalescent COVID-19.

This chain uses TRBV6-2 or TRBV6-3 with TRBJ2-7, with D maybe TRBD2 (6 bases). The CDR3 sequence is 13 residues long. Trimming removed 4 bases at V and 2 bases at J, with 9 bases between. Germline-derived CDR1 and CDR2 are MNHEY and SVGEGT. CDR3 in DNA: TGTGCCAGCAGTTCCTGGGGGGCCTACGAGCAGTACTTC. Amino acid sequence: CASSSWGAYEQYF.

The chain uses TRBV12-5 and TRBJ1-2; 7 nucleotides agree with TRBD1. The V gene end was trimmed by 6 bases and the J gene end by 5 bases; junction bases not matched to a gene: 15. This CDR3 region has 16 residues. Germline V gene data show CDR1 as LGHNT and CDR2 as FRNRAP. The CDR3, as DNA: TGTGCTAGTGGGAGCCAGACAGGGCATGTCGGGTATGGCTACACCTTC. Protein product: CASGSQTGHVGYGYTF.

The rearrangement joins TRBV5-1 to TRBJ1-2, with D unclear. CDR3 length: 14 residues. The germline V and J ends were trimmed by 0 bases and 8 bases, with 14 bases remaining between them. The germline V gene encodes CDR1 SGHRS and CDR2 YFSETQ. The CDR3 spells CASSLGRPPGGYTF. The CDR3 DNA is TGCGCCAGCAGCTTGGGGAGACCCCCGGGAGGCTACACCTTC.

V and J are TRBV6-5 and TRBJ1-1; 7 nucleotides line up with TRBD1. Germline assignment: CDR1 MNHEY and CDR2 SVGAGI. With 5 bases clipped from V and 1 base from J, the junction kept 7 bases outside the gene matches. The CDR3 spans 15 residues. The CDR3 spells CASSPLQGRNTEAFF. The CDR3 DNA follows: TGTGCCAGCAGTCCTTTACAGGGGAGGAACACTGAAGCTTTCTTT.

The V and J genes are TRBV7-8 and TRBJ1-2; 7 bases fit TRBD1. Trimming cost V 2 bases and J 4 bases; bases outside gene matches: 10. The germline V gene encodes CDR1 SGHVS and CDR2 FQNEAQ. This CDR3 contains 16 residues. This chain's CDR3 is CASSLIRGIVSYGYTF. As DNA, the CDR3 is TGTGCCAGCAGCTTAATCAGGGGGATCGTTTCCTATGGCTACACCTTC.

The chain couples TRBV5-1 to TRBJ1-6, with D possibly matching TRBD1 (6 bases). CDR1 and CDR2 (germline): SGHRS, YFSETQ. V lost 4 bases and J lost 3, with 14 bases in between. The CDR3 totals 16 residues. The CDR3 DNA sequence: TGCGCCAGCAGCGAAACAGGGCATGTCTATAATTCACCCCTCCACTTT. This translates into CASSETGHVYNSPLHF.